The T cell receptor beta chain under discussion was sequenced for a study of T-cell reconstitution after alpha-beta-depleted transplantation in children. Unique molecular identifiers tagged the TCRbeta library. TCRdb re-analysed the PCR reads in MiXCR, keeping a single row per CDR3 protein. The sample holds 200,000 to 250,000 distinct CDR3 sequences, approximately 24% seen once. Here the sequenced sample was PBMCs, mostly from graft donor cells, taken 360 days after TCRalphabeta/CD19-depleted stem cell transplant. The source of this sequence is a female patient aged 2-10 years who had a stem cell transplant for congenital amegakaryocytic thrombocytopenia, so the T cells may come from the graft donor.

The CDR3 bases are TGTGCCATCAGTGATAAATGGGGACTTCAAGAGACCCAGTACTTC. Amino acid sequence: CAISDKWGLQETQYF. The rearrangement joins TRBV10-3 to TRBJ2-5; a weak D match, TRBD2 (6 bases). CDR1 and CDR2 (germline): ENHRY, SYGVKD. V was pared by 3 bases and J by 2 bases, with 13 bases between. The CDR3 totals 15 residues.